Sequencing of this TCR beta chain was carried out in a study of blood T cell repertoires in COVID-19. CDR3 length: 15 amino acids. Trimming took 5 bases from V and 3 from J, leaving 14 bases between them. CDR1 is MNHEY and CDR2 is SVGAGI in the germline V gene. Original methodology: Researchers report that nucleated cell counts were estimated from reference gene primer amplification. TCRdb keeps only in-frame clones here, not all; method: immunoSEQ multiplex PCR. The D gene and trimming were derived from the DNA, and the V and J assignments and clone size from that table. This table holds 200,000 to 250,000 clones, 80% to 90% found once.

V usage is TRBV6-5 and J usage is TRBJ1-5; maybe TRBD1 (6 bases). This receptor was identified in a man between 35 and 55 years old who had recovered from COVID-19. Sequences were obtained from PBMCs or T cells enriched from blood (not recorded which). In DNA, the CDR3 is TGTGCCAGCAGTCCCAAGCAGGGGTACAATCAGCCCCAGCATTTT. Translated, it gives CASSPKQGYNQPQHF.